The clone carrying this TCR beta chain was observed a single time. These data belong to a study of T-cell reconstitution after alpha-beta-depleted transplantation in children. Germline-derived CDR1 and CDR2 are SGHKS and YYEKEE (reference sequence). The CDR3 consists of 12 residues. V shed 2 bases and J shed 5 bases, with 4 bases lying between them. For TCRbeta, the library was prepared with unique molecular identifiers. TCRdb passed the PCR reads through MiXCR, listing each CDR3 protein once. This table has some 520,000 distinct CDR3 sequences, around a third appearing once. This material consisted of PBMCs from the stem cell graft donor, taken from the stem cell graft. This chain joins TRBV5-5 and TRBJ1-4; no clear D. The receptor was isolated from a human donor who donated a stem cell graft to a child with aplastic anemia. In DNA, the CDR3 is TGTGCCAGCAGCTTTTTAAATGAAAAACTGTTTTTT. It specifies CASSFLNEKLFF.